Listed here are 3 T cell receptor beta chains from one sample, sequenced in a study of T cells in Graves' hyperthyroidism and ophthalmopathy. The source material, RNA transcripts, was used to amplify TCR beta CDR3 regions. A set of HTBI primers served as the primers for a first-round RT-PCR of the TCR CDR3. TCRdb itself ran the multiplex PCR reads through MiXCR, one entry per CDR3 protein. Of 200,000 or so distinct CDR3 sequences detected, about a sixth appear once; the ten largest clones hold roughly 49%. Material for sequencing was blood. These receptors were collected from a woman aged 45-65 years with Graves' hyperthyroidism.

V and J are TRBV3-1 and TRBJ2-2; no definite D call. The V end was cut by 4 bases, the J end by 2 bases, with 8 bases between. The CDR3 contains 14 residues. Germline V gene lookup returns CDR1 LGHDT and CDR2 YNNKEL (reference sequence). CDR3 sequence reads: CASSPEQNTGELFF. The CDR3 DNA reads TGTGCCAGCAGCCCAGAGCAAAACACCGGGGAGCTGTTTTTT.

V usage is TRBV11-3 and J usage is TRBJ2-2, with TRBD2 identical over 12 bases. The length of the CDR3 is 16 residues. V shed 5 bases and J 6 bases; nucleotides not matched to a gene: 7. Germline V CDR1 and CDR2: SGHNT, YENEEA. In DNA, the CDR3 is TGTGCCAGCAGCCCTCTAGCGGGAGGGCTCGCCGGGGAGCTGTTTTTT. Translating gives CASSPLAGGLAGELFF.

At least ten counts were recorded for this clonotype. V and J are TRBV7-2 and TRBJ2-2, with D maybe TRBD1 (6 bases). The V and J ends lost 1 base and 1 base respectively, with 10 bases between them. The germline V gene has CDR1 SGHTA and CDR2 FQGNSA. The CDR3 has 16 residues. The CDR3 DNA reads as TGTGCCAGCAGCTTAGTTACAGGGTTGAACACCGGGGAGCTGTTTTTT. This codes for CASSLVTGLNTGELFF.